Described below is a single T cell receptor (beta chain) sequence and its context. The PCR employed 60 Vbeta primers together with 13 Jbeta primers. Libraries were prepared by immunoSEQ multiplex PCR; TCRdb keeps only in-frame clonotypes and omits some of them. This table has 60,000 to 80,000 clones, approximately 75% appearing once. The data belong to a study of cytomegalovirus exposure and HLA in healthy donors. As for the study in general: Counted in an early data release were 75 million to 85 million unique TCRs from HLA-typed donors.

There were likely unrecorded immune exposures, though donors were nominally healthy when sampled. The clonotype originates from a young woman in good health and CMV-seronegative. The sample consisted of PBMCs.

For the CDR3, the DNA is TGTGCCAGTAGTATGCCGGGTGCTAATGAAAAACTGTTTTTT. This codes for CASSMPGANEKLFF. The gene calls are TRBV19 and TRBJ1-4; D is ambiguous. Deletions cut 3 bases from V and 3 bases from J, with 8 bases between. The V gene's germline CDR1 is LNHDA and CDR2 SQIVND (reference sequence). The CDR3 contains 14 residues.